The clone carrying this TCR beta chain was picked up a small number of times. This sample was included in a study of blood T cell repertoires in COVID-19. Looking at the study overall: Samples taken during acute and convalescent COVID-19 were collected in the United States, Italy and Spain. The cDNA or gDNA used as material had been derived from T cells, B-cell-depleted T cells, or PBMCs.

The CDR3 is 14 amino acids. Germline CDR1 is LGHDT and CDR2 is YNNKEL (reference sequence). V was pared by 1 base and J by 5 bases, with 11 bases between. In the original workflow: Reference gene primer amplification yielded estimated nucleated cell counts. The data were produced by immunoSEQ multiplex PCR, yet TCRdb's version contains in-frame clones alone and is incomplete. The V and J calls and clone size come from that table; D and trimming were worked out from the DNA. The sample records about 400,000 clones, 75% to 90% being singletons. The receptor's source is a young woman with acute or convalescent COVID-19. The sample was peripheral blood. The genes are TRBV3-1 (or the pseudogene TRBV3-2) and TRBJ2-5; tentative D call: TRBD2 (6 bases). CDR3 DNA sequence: TGTGCCAGCAGCCAAGCTGGGAGGCTGGAGACCCAGTACTTC. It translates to CASSQAGRLETQYF.